This TCR beta chain was observed in a study of CD8+ T cells in alopecia areata. This clone appeared a few times. The antigen remains unidentified. Following extraction, RNA underwent reverse transcription to cDNA, which served as the sequencing template. Assay: immunoSEQ multiplex PCR; the TCRdb copy retains only in-frame clones and omits some. In the table there are about 11,000 clones, 55% to 65% of which are singletons. The length of the CDR3 is 18 residues. From germline, CDR1 is SGHVS and CDR2 FQNEAQ. After removal of 5 bases from V and 0 bases from J, the junction contained 8 bases not matched to a gene. Whole-study findings and limits: In lesional scalp, particularly from alopecia totalis/universalis, clonality was higher than in normal scalp.

Obtained from alopecia areata patients were lesional scalp punch biopsies along with peripheral blood. The TCR sequence derives from a human donor with alopecia areata. The sequenced sample was skin, obtained at week 0. The chain combines TRBV7-8 with TRBJ2-7; 15 bases align to TRBD2. The CDR3 sequence is CASSLGTSGGLSSYEQYF. CDR3 in DNA: TGTGCCAGCAGCCTGGGGACTAGCGGGGGGTTGAGCTCCTACGAGCAGTACTTC. Full variable domain (outside the CDR3, taken from reference TRBV7-8 and TRBJ2-7): GAGVSQSPRYKVAKRGQDVALRCDPISGHVSLFWYQQALGQGPEFLTYFQNEAQLDKSGLPSDRFFAERPEGSVSTLKIQRTQQEDSAVYLCASSLGTSGGLSSYEQYFGPGTRLTVT.